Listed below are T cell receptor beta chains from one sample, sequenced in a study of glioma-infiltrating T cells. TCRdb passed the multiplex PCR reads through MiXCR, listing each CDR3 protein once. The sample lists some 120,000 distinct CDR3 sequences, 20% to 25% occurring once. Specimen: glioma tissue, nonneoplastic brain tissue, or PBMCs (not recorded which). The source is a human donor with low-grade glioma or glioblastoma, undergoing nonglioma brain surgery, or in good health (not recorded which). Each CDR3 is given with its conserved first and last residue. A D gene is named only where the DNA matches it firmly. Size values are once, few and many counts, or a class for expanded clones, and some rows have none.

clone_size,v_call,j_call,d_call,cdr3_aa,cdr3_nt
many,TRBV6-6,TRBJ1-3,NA,CASSYSMHSGNTIYF,TGTGCCAGCAGTTACTCGATGCACTCTGGAAACACCATATATTTT
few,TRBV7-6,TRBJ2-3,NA,CASSSVPGGTDTQYF,TGTGCCAGCAGCTCCGTACCGGGAGGCACAGATACGCAGTATTTT
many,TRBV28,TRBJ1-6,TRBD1,CASSTGQGRSPLHF,TGTGCCAGCAGTACAGGACAGGGACGTTCACCCCTCCACTTT
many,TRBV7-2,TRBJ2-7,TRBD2,CASSLSTGAGANYEQYF,TGTGCCAGCAGCTTATCCACCGGGGCGGGAGCTAATTACGAGCAGTACTTC
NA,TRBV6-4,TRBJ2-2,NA,CARRAPLPPPPGALFF,TGTGCCCGCCGTGCCCCCCTTCCGCCGCCCCCCGGGGCGCTGTTTTTT
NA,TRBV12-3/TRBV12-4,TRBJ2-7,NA,CASSLALIGGRQYF,TGTGCCAGCAGTTTAGCGCTAATTGGGGGAAGGCAGTACTTC
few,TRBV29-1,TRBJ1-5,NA,CSVQTFSNQPQHF,TGCAGCGTCCAGACATTTAGCAATCAGCCCCAGCATTTT
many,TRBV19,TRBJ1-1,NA,CASSIFERGNTEAFF,TGTGCCAGTAGTATTTTCGAGCGGGGGAACACTGAAGCTTTCTTT
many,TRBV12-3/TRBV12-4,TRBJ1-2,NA,CASSLGGGYGYTF,TGTGCCAGCAGTTTGGGCGGCGGATATGGCTACACCTTC
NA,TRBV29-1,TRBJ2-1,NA,CSVVLQSSYNEQFF,TGCAGCGTTGTGTTACAGAGCTCCTACAATGAGCAGTTCTTC
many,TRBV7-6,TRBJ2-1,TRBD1,CASSPTGVANEQFF,TGTGCCAGCAGCCCAACAGGGGTGGCCAATGAGCAGTTCTTC
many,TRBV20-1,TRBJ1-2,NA,CSAPTSTFYGYTF,TGCAGTGCTCCCACCTCGACCTTCTATGGCTACACCTTC
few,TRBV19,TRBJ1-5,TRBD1,CASSILFGTGEQPQHF,TGTGCCAGTAGTATCCTCTTTGGGACAGGGGAACAGCCCCAGCATTTT
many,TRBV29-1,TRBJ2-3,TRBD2,CSVAGDPSGTDTQYF,TGCAGCGTAGCGGGAGACCCAAGCGGGACAGATACGCAGTATTTT
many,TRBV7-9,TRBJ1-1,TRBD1,CASSLQGVGTEAFF,TGTGCCAGCAGCTTACAGGGGGTCGGCACTGAAGCTTTCTTT
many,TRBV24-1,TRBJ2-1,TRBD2,CATSSGSGSNEQFF,TGTGCCACCAGTAGCGGGAGCGGCTCCAATGAGCAGTTCTTC
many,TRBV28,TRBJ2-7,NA,CASSLGRVEQYF,TGTGCCAGCAGTCTAGGACGGGTGGAGCAGTACTTC
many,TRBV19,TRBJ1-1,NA,CASSGRGYNTEAFF,TGTGCCAGTAGCGGCAGGGGCTACAACACTGAAGCTTTCTTT
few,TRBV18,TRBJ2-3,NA,CASSPGRRGISDTQYF,TGTGCCAGCTCACCTGGGAGACGGGGCATCTCAGATACGCAGTATTTT
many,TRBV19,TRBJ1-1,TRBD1,CASSGGQGLTEAFF,TGTGCCAGTAGTGGGGGACAGGGGCTAACTGAAGCTTTCTTT
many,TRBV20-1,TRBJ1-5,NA,CSARADGSLNQPQHF,TGCAGTGCTAGAGCTGACGGCTCGCTCAATCAGCCCCAGCATTTT
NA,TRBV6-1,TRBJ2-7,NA,CASSPESYEQYF,TGTGCCAGCAGTCCAGAGTCCTACGAGCAGTACTTC
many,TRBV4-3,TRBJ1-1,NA,CASSQEPLTGGTEAFF,TGCGCCAGCAGCCAAGAACCGTTGACAGGTGGCACTGAAGCTTTCTTT
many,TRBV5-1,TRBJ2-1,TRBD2,CASSLGLAGVEQFF,TGCGCCAGCAGTCTCGGACTAGCGGGAGTTGAGCAGTTCTTC
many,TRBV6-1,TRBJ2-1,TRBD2,CASSREREGNEQFF,TGTGCCAGCAGTCGGGAGCGGGAGGGAAATGAGCAGTTCTTC
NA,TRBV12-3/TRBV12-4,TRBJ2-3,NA,CASSLGSHTQYF,TGTGCCAGCAGTTTAGGCTCTCATACGCAGTATTTT
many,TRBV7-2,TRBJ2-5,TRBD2,CASSLVSGRETQYF,TGTGCCAGCAGCTTAGTTAGCGGGAGAGAGACCCAGTACTTC
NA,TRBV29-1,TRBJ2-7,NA,CGVVGEIYEQYF,TGCGGCGTTGTGGGGGAGATCTACGAGCAGTACTTC
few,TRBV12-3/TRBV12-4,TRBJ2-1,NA,CASSLDMSYNEQFF,TGTGCCAGCAGTTTAGATATGTCCTACAATGAGCAGTTCTTC
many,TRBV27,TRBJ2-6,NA,CASSLRPSGANVLTF,TGTGCCAGCAGTTTGCGGCCCTCTGGGGCCAACGTCCTGACTTTC
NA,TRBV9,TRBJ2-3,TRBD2,CASSPGGTSDTDTQYF,TGTGCCAGCAGCCCGGGCGGGACTAGCGACACAGATACGCAGTATTTT
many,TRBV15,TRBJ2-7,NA,CATSRDRGGGALYEQYF,TGTGCCACCAGCAGAGACCGTGGTGGAGGGGCCCTCTACGAGCAGTACTTC
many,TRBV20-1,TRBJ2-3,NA,CSADPRAGSDTQYF,TGCAGTGCGGACCCCCGCGCCGGGTCAGATACGCAGTATTTT
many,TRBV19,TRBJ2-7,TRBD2,CASSGQQAGVYEQYF,TGTGCCAGTAGCGGACAGCAAGCGGGGGTCTACGAGCAGTACTTC
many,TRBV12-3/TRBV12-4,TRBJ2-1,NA,CASALSPRRDNEQFF,TGTGCCAGCGCCTTATCCCCCCGCAGGGATAATGAGCAGTTCTTC
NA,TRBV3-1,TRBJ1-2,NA,CASSQVGGYTF,TGTGCCAGCAGCCAAGTCGGCGGCTACACCTTC
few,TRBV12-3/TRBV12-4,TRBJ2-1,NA,CASSLDIAEQFF,TGTGCCAGCAGTCTCGACATTGCCGAGCAGTTCTTC
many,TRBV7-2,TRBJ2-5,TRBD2,CASSLGGGGPVETQYF,TGTGCCAGCAGCTTAGGGGGGGGAGGGCCCGTAGAGACCCAGTACTTC
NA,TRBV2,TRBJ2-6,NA,CASSGEAAGANVLTF,TGTGCCAGCAGTGGGGAAGCTGCTGGGGCCAACGTCCTGACTTTC
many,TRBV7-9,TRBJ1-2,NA,CASSLGRSYGYTF,TGTGCCAGCAGCTTAGGCAGGTCCTATGGCTACACCTTC
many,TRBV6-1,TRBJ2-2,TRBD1,CASRRTGYESGELFF,TGTGCCAGCAGACGGACAGGGTATGAGAGCGGGGAGCTGTTTTTT
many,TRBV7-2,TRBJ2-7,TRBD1,CASSLSTGQGYEQYF,TGTGCCAGCAGCTTGAGCACGGGACAGGGGTACGAGCAGTACTTC